This T cell receptor (beta chain) appears in the sequencing data of a study of molecular identifiers for immune sequencing clone quantification. The germline gives CDR1 SGDLS, CDR2 YYNGEE. V lost 0 bases and J 2 bases, leaving 9 bases between the germline ends. This CDR3 is 14 amino acids long. Ten or more counts support this clonotype. Each CDR3 protein gets one entry after TCRdb re-called the PCR reads with MiXCR. The table records about 100,000 distinct CDR3 sequences, about 35% of them present only once. The sample comprised naive CD8+ T cells from blood, with Jurkat cell RNA spiked in. The subset denotes: FACS-sorted CD8+CD4-CCR7+CD45RA+ naive T cells. The receptor was isolated from a human donor in good health. Some libraries in this study had Jurkat cell RNA spiked in. The V gene is TRBV9, the J gene TRBJ2-7; either TRBD1 or TRBD2 may supply D (5 bases each). CDR3 bases: TGTGCCAGCAGCGTAGGAGGGACGGCCTACGAGCAGTACTTC. It encodes CASSVGGTAYEQYF.